The 26 T cell receptor beta chains below come from one sample, sequenced in a study of blood T cell repertoires in COVID-19. Produced via immunoSEQ multiplex PCR; TCRdb's table is partial and in-frame only. The table includes under 300,000 clones, 70% to 90% detected once. Sequencing was performed on peripheral blood. These receptors were obtained from a man aged 50 to 60 with acute or convalescent COVID-19.

The chain combines TRBV9 with TRBJ2-5; the match to TRBD1 covers 9 bases. This CDR3 is built from 15 residues. Germline V gene lookup returns CDR1 SGDLS and CDR2 YYNGEE. Trimming removed 2 bases from V and 2 bases from J; junction bases left unmatched: 4. As DNA, the CDR3 is TGTGCCAGCAGCGTGGGACAGGGAATACAAGAGACCCAGTACTTC. The encoded protein is CASSVGQGIQETQYF.

The chain couples TRBV6-6 to TRBJ1-5, with 8 bases aligning to TRBD1. Germline lookup yields CDR1 MNHNY and CDR2 SVGAGI (reference sequence). V shed 7 bases and J 4 bases; nucleotides not matched to a gene: 12. CDR3 size: 16 residues. CDR3 amino acids: CASIPIGDRQNQPQHF. DNA of the CDR3: TGTGCCAGCATCCCCATAGGGGACAGGCAAAATCAGCCCCAGCATTTT.

This clone has only a few counts. The rearrangement joins TRBV19 to TRBJ1-2; 9 positions agree with TRBD1. The CDR3 length is 14 residues. Germline assignment: CDR1 LNHDA and CDR2 SQIVND (reference sequence). V shed 10 bases, J shed 2 bases, and the junction held 8 bases outside the gene matches. CDR3 DNA sequence: TGTGCCACCTCAATCGGGACAGGGAACTATGGCTACACCTTC. Its translation: CATSIGTGNYGYTF.

CDR3 residues: CASSKDKQGEAQHF. CDR3 DNA: TGTGCCAGCAGCAAAGATAAACAGGGTGAGGCCCAGCATTTT. This chain joins TRBV21-1 and TRBJ1-5; TRBD1, the table's D call, was not compared with the DNA. TRBV21-1 is shown as a pseudogene. The CDR3 runs 14 residues.

The chain links TRBV7-9 to TRBJ2-2; tentatively, D is TRBD2 (5 bases). The V gene's germline CDR1 is SEHNR and CDR2 FQNEAQ (reference sequence). The V gene lost 2 bases and the J gene lost 7 bases, with 20 bases spanning the gap. This CDR3 has 17 amino acids. CDR3: CASSLTGSEVDGGELFF. Written as DNA, the CDR3 is TGTGCCAGCAGCTTAACTGGTAGCGAAGTGGATGGCGGGGAGCTGTTTTTT.

CDR3 protein: CAWRMDPSGRGEQFF. The CDR3, as DNA: TGTGCCTGGAGGATGGACCCAAGCGGGAGGGGTGAGCAGTTCTTC. V is TRBV30 and J is TRBJ2-1, with 10 nucleotides matching TRBD2. CDR1 and CDR2 from the germline V gene are GTSNPN and SVGIG (reference sequence). Losses at the gene ends were 3 bases for V and 9 bases for J; bases not matched to a gene: 11. The CDR3 is 15 amino acids.

The V and J genes are TRBV27 and TRBJ1-2; the D gene is possibly TRBD1 (6 bases). V was shortened by 6 bases and J by 3 bases, with 14 bases between the two germline ends. CDR3 length: 14 residues. CDR1 MNHEY and CDR2 SMNVEV come from the germline V gene (reference sequence). The CDR3 DNA sequence: TGTGCCAGCAGAGCAACAGGGACGCACTATGGCTACACCTTC. As protein: CASRATGTHYGYTF.

For this clone: At one of its ends the junction is not consistent with the germline gene, which may arise from a read error. Additional DNA sequences in this sample encode the identical CDR3. The chain carries TRBV7-3 and TRBJ2-5; 10 positions agree with TRBD1. The germline gives CDR1 SGHTA, CDR2 FQGTGA. The CDR3 loop spans 14 amino acids. DNA for the CDR3: TGTGCCAGCAGCCCCACCGGACAGGGGGAGACCCAATACTTC. This sequence encodes CASSPTGQGETQYF.

As regards this clone: The sample carries other DNA sequences with the same CDR3. The chain joins TRBV27 to TRBJ1-2; D ambiguous. The CDR3 loop spans 14 amino acids. Germline values: CDR1 MNHEY, CDR2 SMNVEV (reference sequence). Trimming pared 4 bases from V and 4 bases from J, leaving 13 bases between. This chain's CDR3 is CASSSSGVGYGYTF. The CDR3 DNA follows: TGTGCCAGCAGTTCTTCCGGGGTGGGCTATGGCTACACCTTC.

J is TRBJ1-5 and V is TRBV28, with 11 bases fitting TRBD1. The V and J ends lost 5 bases and 6 bases, in that order; junction bases with no gene match: 6. The CDR3 contains 15 residues. Germline lookup yields CDR1 MDHEN and CDR2 SYDVKM. The CDR3 DNA is TGTGCCAGCAGTCACTACGGGACAGGGGGTCAGCCCCAGCATTTT. Translated, it gives CASSHYGTGGQPQHF.

The V and J genes are TRBV11-3 and TRBJ2-1; weak D call: TRBD1 (6 bases). The CDR3 totals 19 residues. From germline, CDR1 is SGHNT and CDR2 YENEEA. The V end lost 1 base, the J end lost 2 bases, and 21 bases lay between the germline ends. The CDR3 sequence is CASSLGPQSGVSTYNEQFF. The CDR3, as DNA: TGTGCCAGCAGCTTAGGACCCCAATCAGGGGTCTCGACCTACAATGAGCAGTTCTTC.

The gene calls are TRBV5-5 and TRBJ1-5; 9 bases line up with TRBD1. J gave up 0 bases and V 4 bases, and 5 bases lay outside the gene matches. This CDR3 contains 16 residues. Germline CDR1 and CDR2: SGHKS and YYEKEE (reference sequence). Here the CDR3 DNA reads TGTGCCAGCAGCACGGACAGGGGAAATAGCAATCAGCCCCAGCATTTT. It encodes CASSTDRGNSNQPQHF.

The chain couples TRBV19 to TRBJ1-2; no definite D call. The V and J ends lost 3 bases and 7 bases respectively, with 6 bases between them. In germline, CDR1 is LNHDA, CDR2 SQIVND (reference sequence). The CDR3 is 11 residues long. The CDR3, as DNA: TGTGCCAGTAGTATGGGAGGTGGCTACACCTTC. Translation gives CASSMGGGYTF. The full variable domain, completed using reference TRBV19 and TRBJ1-2, is DGGITQSPKYLFRKEGQNVTLSCEQNLNHDAMYWYRQDPGQGLRLIYYSQIVNDFQKGDIAEGYSVSREKKESFPLTVTSAQKNPTAFYLCASSMGGGYTFGSGTRLTVV.

The gene calls are TRBV19 and TRBJ2-3, with TRBD2 identical over 7 bases. The CDR3 sequence is 14 residues long. J lost 4 bases, V lost 6 bases, and 7 bases had no gene match. Germline CDR1 and CDR2: LNHDA and SQIVND (reference sequence). The CDR3 DNA sequence: TGTGCCAGTAGCCAGACTAGCTCGGCAGATACGCAGTATTTT. It translates to CASSQTSSADTQYF. Full variable domain (remainder filled in from reference TRBV19 and TRBJ2-3): DGGITQSPKYLFRKEGQNVTLSCEQNLNHDAMYWYRQDPGQGLRLIYYSQIVNDFQKGDIAEGYSVSREKKESFPLTVTSAQKNPTAFYLCASSQTSSADTQYFGPGTRLTVL.

The rearrangement joins TRBV12-3 or TRBV12-4 to TRBJ1-2; TRBD1 matches 7 bases. J gave up 7 bases and V 5 bases, and 4 bases lay outside the gene matches. The CDR3 totals 12 residues. CDR3 nucleotide sequence: TGTGCCAGCAGTCCGACAGGGTTTGGCTACACCTTC. Its protein is CASSPTGFGYTF.

The rearrangement links TRBV18 to TRBJ1-6; D unresolved. Germline-derived CDR1 and CDR2 are KGHSH and LQKENI. The CDR3 covers 15 residues. Trimming pared 1 base from V and 7 bases from J, leaving 11 bases between. CDR3 sequence: CASSPQSDGNSPLHF. The CDR3 DNA reads as TGTGCCAGCTCACCACAGTCAGACGGGAATTCACCCCTCCACTTT.

The chain links TRBV18 to TRBJ2-6, with D perhaps matching TRBD2 (5 bases). The CDR3 is made up of 15 amino acids. V lost 2 bases to trimming and J lost 4 bases, with 9 bases between them. Germline lookup yields CDR1 KGHSH and CDR2 LQKENI. CDR3 loop: CASSPGSGGANVLTF. CDR3 DNA: TGTGCCAGCTCACCAGGGTCGGGAGGGGCCAACGTCCTGACTTTC.

This chain joins TRBV13 and TRBJ1-2, with no clear D. The CDR3 sequence is 15 residues long. The V gene's germline CDR1 is PRHDT and CDR2 FYEKMQ (reference sequence). The V end was cut by 0 bases, the J end by 7 bases, with 15 bases between. The CDR3 DNA is TGTGCCAGCAGCTTAGGCCTTTTAGGAGTTTTTGGCTACACCTTC. It yields the protein CASSLGLLGVFGYTF.

V is TRBV7-9 and J is TRBJ2-1; tentatively, D is TRBD1 (5 bases). With 6 bases removed from V and 4 bases from J, the gap between germline ends came to 16 bases. The CDR3 is made up of 15 amino acids. Germline V gene lookup returns CDR1 SEHNR and CDR2 FQNEAQ (reference sequence). This CDR3 is CASSNQGSSYNEQFF. CDR3 nucleotide sequence: TGTGCCAGCAGTAACCAGGGTTCGTCATACAATGAGCAGTTCTTC.

This chain's CDR3 is CASSFGQGTEKLFF. The CDR3 bases are TGTGCCAGCAGCTTCGGGCAGGGTACTGAAAAACTGTTTTTT. The chain combines TRBV5-5 with TRBJ1-4; weak D call: TRBD1 (5 bases). Trimming pared 2 bases from V and 7 bases from J, leaving 12 bases between. The CDR3 has 14 amino acids. The germline gives CDR1 SGHKS, CDR2 YYEKEE (reference sequence).

The J gene is TRBJ1-6, the V gene TRBV2, with TRBD1 matching 7 bases. V lost 6 bases, J lost 9 bases, and 8 bases stayed unmatched. This CDR3 has 14 residues. Germline-derived CDR1 and CDR2 are SNHLY and FYNNEI. CDR3: CASRETGFLSPLHF. The CDR3 DNA sequence: TGTGCCAGCAGGGAGACAGGGTTTCTTTCACCCCTCCACTTT.

V gene TRBV11-3 combines with J gene TRBJ2-3, with 9 nucleotides matching TRBD1. V gave up 5 bases and J gave up 3 bases; unmatched junction bases: 6. The V gene's germline CDR1 is SGHNT and CDR2 YENEEA. CDR3 length: 15 residues. CDR3 amino acids: CASSRGTGPTDTQYF. CDR3 DNA sequence: TGTGCCAGCAGCCGAGGGACAGGGCCAACAGATACGCAGTATTTT.

The CDR3 reads CATSRRDREEYQPQHF. The CDR3 bases are TGTGCCACCAGCAGACGGGACAGGGAAGAATATCAGCCCCAGCATTTT. The chain uses TRBV15 and TRBJ1-5; 9 nucleotides align to TRBD1. The CDR3 spans 16 residues. CDR1 and CDR2 (germline): LNHNV, YYDKDF (reference sequence). The junction had 7 bases not matched to a gene; V was cut back by 2 bases and J by 5 bases.

V and J are TRBV5-1 and TRBJ2-1; D call uncertain. CDR1 is SGHRS, CDR2 YFSETQ, per germline. Deletions cut 2 bases from V and 6 bases from J, with 15 bases between. The CDR3 runs 15 residues. The CDR3: CASSLVFSPGNEQFF. As DNA, the CDR3 is TGCGCCAGCAGCTTAGTTTTCTCCCCGGGCAATGAGCAGTTCTTC.

This clone appeared a few times. This chain links TRBV15 with TRBJ2-3; 7 bases align to TRBD2. The CDR3 has 14 amino acids. The germline V gene encodes CDR1 LNHNV and CDR2 YYDKDF (reference sequence). V gave up 11 bases and J gave up 0 bases; unmatched junction bases: 8. The CDR3 loop is CAAASGISTDTQYF. The DNA for the CDR3 is TGTGCCGCGGCTAGCGGAATTAGCACAGATACGCAGTATTTT. Looking up the rest from reference TRBV15 and TRBJ2-3 gives the full variable domain: DAMVIQNPRYQVTQFGKPVTLSCSQTLNHNVMYWYQQKSSQAPKLLFHYYDKDFNNEADTPDNFQSRRPNTSFCFLDIRSPGLGDTAMYLCAAASGISTDTQYFGPGTRLTVL.

The chain uses TRBV13 and TRBJ2-7, with 11 bases identical to TRBD1. Germline V lookup: CDR1 PRHDT, CDR2 FYEKMQ (reference sequence). CDR3 length: 14 residues. V was clipped by 6 bases and J by 2 bases; unmatched bases: 3. The CDR3 here is CASSRTGGAYEQYF. The CDR3 DNA reads TGTGCCAGCAGTCGGACAGGGGGCGCCTACGAGCAGTACTTC.